A single sample gave rise to the 18 T cell receptor beta chains below, sequenced in a study of a mutant IDH1 vaccine in newly diagnosed glioma. Time point given: week 23, last vaccination. One vaccine dose held 300 ug of mutant IDH1 20-mer peptide and came with topical imiquimod. Some clones are missing from TCRdb's copy, which holds only in-frame ones; the method was immunoSEQ multiplex PCR. The table records about 82,000 clones, approximately 85% of them present only once. For these TCRs, the target antigens are not known. The sample was PBMCs, taken from a glioma patient whose treatment included an IDH1 peptide vaccine. The receptors stem from a man aged 25 to 40 with glioma. Some clones in this sample may be carry-over from other donors' samples.

J is TRBJ2-1 and V is TRBV19; D gene ambiguous. Germline CDR1 is LNHDA and CDR2 is SQIVND (reference sequence). The CDR3 contains 17 residues. Trimming removed 5 bases at V and 6 bases at J, with 23 bases between. The CDR3 sequence: CASSYSVASLIVNEQFF. CDR3 in DNA: TGTGCCAGTAGTTACTCGGTGGCTAGTTTGATAGTCAATGAGCAGTTCTTC.

CDR3: CASRTSTDTQYF. In DNA form, the CDR3 reads TGTGCCAGCAGGACTAGCACAGATACGCAGTATTTT. The rearrangement joins TRBV2 to TRBJ2-3; D call uncertain. This CDR3 is built from 12 residues. The V gene's germline CDR1 is SNHLY and CDR2 FYNNEI. Trimming took off 6 bases at V and 0 bases at J, with 4 bases between the two ends. The variable domain in full, completed from reference TRBV2 and TRBJ2-3, reads EPEVTQTPSHQVTQMGQEVILRCVPISNHLYFYWYRQILGQKVEFLVSFYNNEISEKSEIFDDQFSVERPDGSNFTLKIRSTKLEDSAMYFCASRTSTDTQYFGPGTRLTVL.

This clone was seen a few times. The chain carries TRBV19 and TRBJ2-5, with D possibly being TRBD2 (6 bases). CDR1 is LNHDA, CDR2 SQIVND, per germline (reference sequence). The CDR3 consists of 13 residues. Between the trimmed V and J ends, which lost 3 bases and 6 bases, there was a span of 11 bases. In DNA form, the CDR3 reads TGTGCCAGTAGTATCGGGGGTCACAAGACCCAGTACTTC. This gives the protein CASSIGGHKTQYF. Filled out from reference TRBV19 and TRBJ2-5, the complete variable domain reads DGGITQSPKYLFRKEGQNVTLSCEQNLNHDAMYWYRQDPGQGLRLIYYSQIVNDFQKGDIAEGYSVSREKKESFPLTVTSAQKNPTAFYLCASSIGGHKTQYFGPGTRLLVL.

The chain couples TRBV10-2 to TRBJ1-2; TRBD1 matches 10 bases. Germline V gene data show CDR1 as WSHSY and CDR2 as SAAADI. This CDR3 has 14 amino acids. The ends lost 8 bases at V and 8 bases at J; junction bases unmatched: 11. CDR3 protein: CASSPGTGVGGYTF. The CDR3 region has the DNA TGCGCCAGCTCCCCCGGGACAGGGGTGGGGGGCTACACCTTC.

The rearrangement uses TRBV15 and TRBJ2-5; D might be TRBD2 (6 bases). Germline-derived CDR1 and CDR2 are LNHNV and YYDKDF (reference sequence). Trimming stripped 3 bases from V and 4 bases from J, with 12 bases between. This CDR3 is 14 amino acids long. The CDR3 sequence is CATSRDGEAETQYF. The CDR3 region has the DNA TGTGCCACCAGCAGGGACGGGGAGGCAGAGACCCAGTACTTC.

The rearrangement uses TRBV9 and TRBJ2-1; 8 bases match TRBD2. The CDR3 runs to 14 residues. Germline V gives CDR1 SGDLS, CDR2 YYNGEE. V lost 0 bases to trimming and J lost 8 bases; unmatched junction nucleotides: 4. This CDR3 is CASSVGSGSYEQFF. In nucleotides, the CDR3 is TGTGCCAGCAGCGTAGGAAGCGGGAGCTATGAGCAGTTCTTC.

The chain employs TRBV18 and TRBJ1-4, with D maybe TRBD1 (6 bases). This CDR3 comprises 15 residues. The V end lost 6 bases, the J end lost 7 bases, and 18 bases lay between the germline ends. In germline, CDR1 is KGHSH, CDR2 LQKENI. CDR3 nucleotide sequence: TGTGCCAGCTCCCCTGGAGGGGGGCGTGTTGAAAAACTGTTTTTT. It codes for CASSPGGGRVEKLFF.

The chain uses TRBV6-6 and TRBJ1-4, with a weak D call TRBD1 (5 bases). From germline, CDR1 is MNHNY and CDR2 SVGAGI (reference sequence). This CDR3 region has 14 residues. Trimming pared 5 bases from V and 6 bases from J, leaving 13 bases between. The CDR3 DNA reads as TGTGCCAGCAGTAAATATGGGACGGATGAAAAACTGTTTTTT. It codes for CASSKYGTDEKLFF.

This chain uses TRBV27 with TRBJ1-5; D is ambiguous. There are 13 residues in the CDR3. Germline V CDR1 and CDR2: MNHEY, SMNVEV (reference sequence). V was trimmed by 5 bases and J by 4 bases, leaving 9 bases between them. Here the CDR3 reads CASSRSGNQPQHF. CDR3 DNA sequence: TGTGCCAGCAGTAGATCGGGGAATCAGCCCCAGCATTTT.

J is TRBJ2-1 and V is TRBV7-6; a possible D gene is TRBD2 (5 bases). Trimming left V 1 base short and J 7 bases short, with 8 bases between. The CDR3 loop spans 13 amino acids. The V gene's germline CDR1 is SGHVS and CDR2 FNYEAQ. The CDR3 loop is CASSLDRGNEQFF. CDR3 bases: TGTGCCAGCAGCTTAGACCGAGGGAATGAGCAGTTCTTC. Drawing the rest from reference TRBV7-6 and TRBJ2-1, the complete variable domain is GAGVSQSPRYKVTKRGQDVALRCDPISGHVSLYWYRQALGQGPEFLTYFNYEAQQDKSGLPNDRFSAERPEGSISTLTIQRTEQRDSAMYRCASSLDRGNEQFFGPGTRLTVL.

This rearrangement joins TRBV6-6 to TRBJ1-2, with TRBD1 matching over 7 bases. CDR1 and CDR2 from the germline V gene are MNHNY and SVGAGI (reference sequence). This CDR3 region has 11 residues. V dropped 11 bases and J dropped 3; count of bases not matched to a gene: 3. The DNA of the CDR3 is TGTGCCGCAGGGGGTTACTATGGCTACACCTTC. Translation gives CAAGGYYGYTF.

The chain has TRBV6-5 and TRBJ1-1, with D possibly being TRBD1 (5 bases). Germline V gene data show CDR1 as MNHEY and CDR2 as SVGAGI. The CDR3 extends over 16 amino acids. Trimming cost V 2 bases and J 5 bases, with 18 bases left between them. The CDR3 DNA reads TGTGCCAGCAGTTACATCCGACAGACGGGCAATACTGAAGCTTTCTTT. As protein: CASSYIRQTGNTEAFF.

This chain joins TRBV5-1 and TRBJ2-5; TRBD1 matches 7 bases. The DNA end favors TRBJ2-7, so the J call may be wrong. Germline V lookup: CDR1 SGHRS, CDR2 YFSETQ. This CDR3 comprises 16 residues. The CDR3 coding sequence is TGCGCCAGCAGCCCGAAACGGACAGGAGCTAACTACGAGCAGTACTTC. This sequence encodes CASSPKRTGANYEQYF.

The chain is built from TRBV6-1 and TRBJ2-7; D is possibly TRBD1 or TRBD2 (5 bases each). Germline V gene lookup returns CDR1 MNHNS and CDR2 SASEGT. V shed 7 bases and J shed 4 bases, with 14 bases lying between them. The length of the CDR3 is 13 residues. In DNA form, the CDR3 reads TGTGCCAGCACCCGGGACGTCGGATACGAGCAGTACTTC. It translates to CASTRDVGYEQYF.

The chain has TRBV5-5 and TRBJ2-4; D gene uncertain. The CDR3 is made up of 15 amino acids. Germline CDR1 SGHKS, CDR2 YYEKEE (reference sequence). The ends were cut back, 2 bases at V and 5 bases at J, with 14 bases in the middle. CDR3 nucleotides: TGTGCCAGCAGCTTCTCTTTAGGGTCAGAAAACATTCAGTACTTC. Protein product: CASSFSLGSENIQYF.

The chain combines TRBV9 with TRBJ2-1; 7 bases are shared with TRBD2. Trimming removed 3 bases from V and 8 bases from J; junction bases left unmatched: 14. Per germline, CDR1 SGDLS and CDR2 YYNGEE. The CDR3 extends over 16 amino acids. CDR3 residues: CASSGGLFSEADEQFF. DNA of the CDR3: TGTGCCAGCAGCGGGGGACTATTTAGTGAGGCGGATGAGCAGTTCTTC. The whole variable domain, remainder taken from reference TRBV9 and TRBJ2-1, is DSGVTQTPKHLITATGQRVTLRCSPRSGDLSVYWYQQSLDQGLQFLIQYYNGEERAKGNILERFSAQQFPDLHSELNLSSLELGDSALYFCASSGGLFSEADEQFFGPGTRLTVL.

This clone was picked up a small number of times. The gene calls are TRBV7-2 and TRBJ1-2, with D hard to call. The CDR3 has 15 residues. The ends were cut back, 0 bases at V and 1 base at J, with 9 bases in the middle. Germline V gives CDR1 SGHTA, CDR2 FQGNSA. CDR3 bases: TGTGCCAGCAGCTTAGCGGAGCGCCTTAACTATGGCTACACCTTC. Amino acids: CASSLAERLNYGYTF.

V is TRBV28 and J is TRBJ1-5; D is ambiguous. V gave up 3 bases and J gave up 3 bases, with 6 bases separating them. The CDR3 has 13 amino acids. Germline assignment: CDR1 MDHEN and CDR2 SYDVKM. CDR3 amino acids: CASSFQDNQPQHF. Here the CDR3 DNA reads TGTGCCAGCAGTTTCCAGGACAATCAGCCCCAGCATTTT.